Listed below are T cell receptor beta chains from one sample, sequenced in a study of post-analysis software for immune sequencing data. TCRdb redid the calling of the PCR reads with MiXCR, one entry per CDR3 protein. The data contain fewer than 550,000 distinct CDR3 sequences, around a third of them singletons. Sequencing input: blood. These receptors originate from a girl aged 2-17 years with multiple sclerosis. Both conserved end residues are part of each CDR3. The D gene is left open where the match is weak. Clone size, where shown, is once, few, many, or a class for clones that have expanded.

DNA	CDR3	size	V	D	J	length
TGCAGTGCTAGACGGAGGGCTGAGGTGAACAATGAGCAGTTCTTC	CSARRRAEVNNEQFF	few	TRBV20-1	NA	TRBJ2-1	15
TGTGCCAGCAGTGATGGGGGCTCACGCACTGAAGCTTTCTTT	CASSDGGSRTEAFF	NA	TRBV6-1	NA	TRBJ1-1	14
TGTGCCAGCAGCCAAGACAGGGGGCGTCAGCCCCAGCATTTT	CASSQDRGRQPQHF	NA	TRBV3-1	TRBD1	TRBJ1-5	14
TGTGCCAGCAGCCAGAACCTGCCCCGAGACAGAGACCCAGATACGCAGTATTTT	CASSQNLPRDRDPDTQYF	NA	TRBV5-6	NA	TRBJ2-3	18
TGTGCCAGCAGTTTGAGTGGGTTTGGCACTGAAGCTTTCTTT	CASSLSGFGTEAFF	few	TRBV12-3/TRBV12-4	NA	TRBJ1-1	14
TGCGCCAGCAGCTGGGACAGGGCGGCTGAAGCTTTCTTT	CASSWDRAAEAFF	NA	TRBV5-1	TRBD1	TRBJ1-1	13
TGCAGCGGAGAGGGTCAGCTGAGCTCCTACAATGAGCAGTTCTTC	CSGEGQLSSYNEQFF	NA	TRBV29-1	NA	TRBJ2-1	15
TGCAGCGGGGAGGACAGTTGCTACGAGCAGTACTTC	CSGEDSCYEQYF	NA	TRBV29-1	NA	TRBJ2-7	12
TGTGCCAGCAGCGTAGAGGACACCCCGGGGGAGCAGTTCTTC	CASSVEDTPGEQFF	NA	TRBV9	NA	TRBJ2-1	14
TGTGCCAGCATAAGGGGCGGGAGAGATACGCAGTATTTT	CASIRGGRDTQYF	NA	TRBV2	TRBD2	TRBJ2-3	13
TGCAGTAAGGCGGGGACAGGGTTGGGAGAGACCCAGTACTTC	CSKAGTGLGETQYF	few	TRBV20-1	TRBD1	TRBJ2-5	14
TGTGCCAGCACCACAACGGCCAGCGGGGGTGGGGATACGCAGTATTTT	CASTTTASGGGDTQYF	NA	TRBV12-3/TRBV12-4	TRBD2	TRBJ2-3	16
TGTGCCAGCAGTGAACGAGGGGGGGCCCAGTACTTC	CASSERGGAQYF	few	TRBV6-1	NA	TRBJ2-5	12
TGTGCCAGCAGCTTGGGACTAGCGGCCTACAATGAGCAGTTCTTC	CASSLGLAAYNEQFF	many	TRBV7-2	TRBD2	TRBJ2-1	15
TGTGCCAGCAGTTCCATCCGGGGAAGGCCGACCGAGCAGTACTTC	CASSSIRGRPTEQYF	NA	TRBV6-5	NA	TRBJ2-7	15
TGCAGCGTTGAGGAGGGGGCGAACACCGGGGAGCTGTTTTTT	CSVEEGANTGELFF	NA	TRBV29-1	NA	TRBJ2-2	14
TGCAGGGCGGGCCGGACTAGCGTTTACAATGAGCAGTACTTC	CRAGRTSVYNEQYF	NA	TRBV20-1	TRBD2	TRBJ2-5	14
TGCAGTGCTACTGGGGGACAGGTACCTCACACCTTC	CSATGGQVPHTF	few	TRBV20-1	TRBD1	TRBJ1-2	12
TGCGCCAGCAGCCAAGATCCGGGGGGGAGCGTGACCCAGTACTTC	CASSQDPGGSVTQYF	NA	TRBV4-1	TRBD2	TRBJ2-5	15
TGTGCCAGCAGTGGTTCTGAGGGGCTGATGAACACTGAAGCTTTCTTT	CASSGSEGLMNTEAFF	few	TRBV28	NA	TRBJ1-1	16
TGTGCCAGCAGTCCCCGCCCCGGGGAGCAGTACTTC	CASSPRPGEQYF	NA	TRBV12-3/TRBV12-4	NA	TRBJ2-7	12
TGCAGTGCCCCCGCGAGGGGGCAGTTGAGGACAGATACGCAGTATTTT	CSAPARGQLRTDTQYF	few	TRBV20-1	TRBD1	TRBJ2-3	16
TGTGCCAGCAGCCCACACCCCAACTCCTACAATGAGCAGTTCTTC	CASSPHPNSYNEQFF	few	TRBV7-9	NA	TRBJ2-1	15
TGTGCCAGCAGTTACGCCGGGGGGGGCGGACTGAGAAATGAGCAGTTCTTC	CASSYAGGGGLRNEQFF	NA	TRBV6-5	TRBD2	TRBJ2-1	17
TGTGCCAGCAGCCGAACCGGCGGGGGGTTCGAGACCCAGTACTTC	CASSRTGGGFETQYF	NA	TRBV7-8	TRBD2	TRBJ2-5	15
TGTGCCAGCAGTGGAGGGCGCCGCGGGGACTTCCAAGAGACCCAGTACTTC	CASSGGRRGDFQETQYF	few	TRBV6-1	NA	TRBJ2-5	17
TGTGCCAGCAACCCGACAGGGGGAGACGGCTACACCTTC	CASNPTGGDGYTF	NA	TRBV2	TRBD1	TRBJ1-2	13
TGTGCCAGCAGCTCAACCCCCGTCTCCGAGCAGTACTTC	CASSSTPVSEQYF	NA	TRBV11-2	NA	TRBJ2-7	13
TGCGCCAGCAGCTTGGGGCCCCAAAATGAGCAGTTCTTC	CASSLGPQNEQFF	NA	TRBV5-1	NA	TRBJ2-1	13
TGTGCCAGCAGCTTAGACGCAGGGCCAAACTATGGCTACACCTTC	CASSLDAGPNYGYTF	NA	TRBV7-2	NA	TRBJ1-2	15
TGTGCCAGCAGTGGCCCCCGGGACTACGAGCAGTACTTC	CASSGPRDYEQYF	NA	TRBV4-2	NA	TRBJ2-7	13
TGTGCCAGCACCGTGAGATCCACAGATACGCAGTATTTT	CASTVRSTDTQYF	NA	TRBV7-2	NA	TRBJ2-3	13
TGTGCCACCAGCAGAGAGGGTCGTGGACTTTCGGCCCTCCACTTT	CATSREGRGLSALHF	few	TRBV15	NA	TRBJ1-6	15
TGTGCCAGCAGCCGAGTCCCGACGGAGGGTAGGACAGATACGCAGTATTTT	CASSRVPTEGRTDTQYF	few	TRBV7-9	NA	TRBJ2-3	17
TGTGCCACCAGCAGGGCTGAAGCTTTCTTT	CATSRAEAFF	NA	TRBV15	NA	TRBJ1-1	10
TGCGCCAGCAGCCCGACAGGGGGTGTCAACGAGCAGTACTTC	CASSPTGGVNEQYF	NA	TRBV5-1	TRBD1	TRBJ2-7	14
TGTGCCAGCAGTCAAGGGTCCTCTGGGGCCAACGTCCTGACTTTC	CASSQGSSGANVLTF	NA	TRBV6-1	NA	TRBJ2-6	15
TGTGCCACCAGCAGAGTGGACTTAGGCCAAGAGACCCAGTACTTC	CATSRVDLGQETQYF	NA	TRBV15	NA	TRBJ2-5	15
TGCGCCAGCAGCTTTCAACAGGGGGCAGACTATGGCTACACCTTC	CASSFQQGADYGYTF	few	TRBV5-1	TRBD1	TRBJ1-2	15
TGCAGTGCTAGTGCCAGGAATGAAAAACTGTTTTTT	CSASARNEKLFF	NA	TRBV20-1	NA	TRBJ1-4	12
TGTGCCAGCAAAGTAGCGGGGGGGCGAGACACCGGGGAGCTGTTTTTT	CASKVAGGRDTGELFF	NA	TRBV6-6	TRBD2	TRBJ2-2	16
TGTGCCAGCAGAACCGGGACTTACACAGATACGCAGTATTTT	CASRTGTYTDTQYF	NA	TRBV12-3/TRBV12-4	NA	TRBJ2-3	14
TGTGCCAGCAGCGTAGGGACAGGCCTTTCCTACGAGCAGTACTTC	CASSVGTGLSYEQYF	NA	TRBV9	TRBD1	TRBJ2-7	15
TGTGCCAGCAGCCAAGAAGGCGCGTCTAGCGAAGCTTTCTTT	CASSQEGASSEAFF	NA	TRBV3-1	NA	TRBJ1-1	14